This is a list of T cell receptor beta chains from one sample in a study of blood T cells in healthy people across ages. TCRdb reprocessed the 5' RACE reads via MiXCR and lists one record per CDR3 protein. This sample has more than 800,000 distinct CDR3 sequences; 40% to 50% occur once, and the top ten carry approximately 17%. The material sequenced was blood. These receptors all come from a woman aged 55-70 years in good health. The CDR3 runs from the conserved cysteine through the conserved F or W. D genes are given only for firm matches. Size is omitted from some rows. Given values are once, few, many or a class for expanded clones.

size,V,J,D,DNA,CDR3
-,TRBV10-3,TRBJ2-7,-,TGTGCCACCAAGGGTCGGGTGGCCGACGAGCAGTACTTC,CATKGRVADEQYF
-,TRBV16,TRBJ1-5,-,TGTGCCAGCAGCCAAGGGCAGAATAATCAGCCCCAGCATTTT,CASSQGQNNQPQHF
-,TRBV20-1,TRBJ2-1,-,TGCAGTGCCATCATCCCAGGAGGGCGCAATGAGCAGTTCTTC,CSAIIPGGRNEQFF
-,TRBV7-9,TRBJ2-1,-,TGTGCCAGCAGCTTAAGACCGCGCCCGTACAATGAGCAGTTCTTC,CASSLRPRPYNEQFF
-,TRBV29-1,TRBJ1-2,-,TGCAGCGTTGCAGGGATAACAGTTTATGGCTACACCTTC,CSVAGITVYGYTF
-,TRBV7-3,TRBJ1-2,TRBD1,TGTGCCAGCAGCTTGGGGGACAGGGGGCTCGGTGGCTACACCTTC,CASSLGDRGLGGYTF
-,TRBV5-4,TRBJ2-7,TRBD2,TGTGTCAGCAGGGGAGGAACCGGGACTAGCGGCTACGAGCAGTACTTC,CVSRGGTGTSGYEQYF
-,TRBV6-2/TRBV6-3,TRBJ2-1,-,TGTGCCTCCCACGCCCTAACTTACAATGAGCAGTTCTTC,CASHALTYNEQFF
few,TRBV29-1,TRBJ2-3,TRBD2,TGCAGCGTTGATGTGGGGCTAGCGGGAGTGCAAGATACGCAGTATTTT,CSVDVGLAGVQDTQYF
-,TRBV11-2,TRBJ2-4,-,TGTGCCAGCGCCACAGGGCTTCGTGACAAAAACATTCAGTACTTC,CASATGLRDKNIQYF
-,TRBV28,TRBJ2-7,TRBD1,TGTGCCAGCAGTTTTACGGCAGGGGGCCACTACGAGCAGTACTTC,CASSFTAGGHYEQYF
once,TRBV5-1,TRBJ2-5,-,TGCGCCAGCAGCTACGAAATATTGGACCAAGAGACCCAGTACTTC,CASSYEILDQETQYF
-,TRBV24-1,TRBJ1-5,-,TGTGCCACCGGGTTGAATCAAAATAGCAATCAGCCCCAGCATTTT,CATGLNQNSNQPQHF
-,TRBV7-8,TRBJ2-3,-,TGTGCCAGCAGCCGATCAAGGGTGAGAACGACAGATACGCAGTATTTT,CASSRSRVRTTDTQYF
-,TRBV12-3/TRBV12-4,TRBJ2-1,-,TGTGCCAGCAGTCCCCAAGGGACCCTCGACTACAATGAGCAGTTCTTC,CASSPQGTLDYNEQFF
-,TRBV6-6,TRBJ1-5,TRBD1,TGTGCCAGCAGTTTCCAGGGGGCGAGGGATCCCCAGCATTTT,CASSFQGARDPQHF
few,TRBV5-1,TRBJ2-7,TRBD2,TGCGCCAGCAGCACCGGACTAGCGGGACCCTCCTACGAGCAGTACTTC,CASSTGLAGPSYEQYF
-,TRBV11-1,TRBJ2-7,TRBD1,TGTGCCAGCAGCTTATCGGGACAGACCCCATCCTACGAGCAGTACTTC,CASSLSGQTPSYEQYF
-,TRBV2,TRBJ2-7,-,TGTGCCGAGCTTGGGAAGGCAGGCGAGCAGTACTTC,CAELGKAGEQYF
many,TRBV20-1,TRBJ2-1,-,TGCAGTGCTAGAGATTACGGCACTTCACAGAGCTCCTACAATGAGCAGTTCTTC,CSARDYGTSQSSYNEQFF